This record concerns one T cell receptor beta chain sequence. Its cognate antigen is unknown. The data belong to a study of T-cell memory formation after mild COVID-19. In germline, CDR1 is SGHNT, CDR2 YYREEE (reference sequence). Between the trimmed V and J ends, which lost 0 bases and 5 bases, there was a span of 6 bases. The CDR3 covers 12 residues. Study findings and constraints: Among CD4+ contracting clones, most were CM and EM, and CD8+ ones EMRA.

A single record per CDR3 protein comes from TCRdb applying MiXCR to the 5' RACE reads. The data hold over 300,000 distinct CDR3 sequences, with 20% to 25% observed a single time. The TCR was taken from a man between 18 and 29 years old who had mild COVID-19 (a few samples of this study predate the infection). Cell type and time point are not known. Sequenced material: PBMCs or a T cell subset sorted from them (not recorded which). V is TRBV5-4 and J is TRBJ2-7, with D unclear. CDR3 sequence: CASSLDRNEQYV. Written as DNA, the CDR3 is TGTGCCAGCAGCTTGGACAGAAACGAGCAGTACGTC.